The T cell receptor (beta chain) under discussion was sequenced for a study of OX40 agonist ivuxolimab in advanced cancers. Study information: Mean age about 60 years, range about 20 to 79; 82.7% male. Findings of the study overall: Both blood CD4+ and CD8+ T cells showed clonal growth by week 6 at 0.1 to 3.0 mg/kg. Low normalized T-cell clonal expansion was additionally recorded for some nonresponders.

Germline V gene lookup returns CDR1 MDHEN and CDR2 SYDVKM. There are 19 residues in the CDR3. V shed 2 bases, J shed 1 base, and the junction held 12 bases outside the gene matches. As to this clone: Its specificity is not known.

Clones were read by immunoSEQ multiplex PCR, and TCRdb kept only the in-frame ones, dropping some. This table has 43,000 or so clones, around 88% appearing once. This chain uses TRBV28 with TRBJ2-3, with 10 bases lining up with TRBD1. The sample in question was CD4+ or CD8+ T cells sorted from blood, obtained in a trial of the OX40 agonist ivuxolimab. The origin of this receptor is an adult with an advanced solid tumor such as melanoma, head and neck, liver or kidney cancer. CDR3 bases: TGTGCCAGCAGTTTAGGGACAGGGGTGCTCTCCCTCCGCACAGATACGCAGTATTTT. Protein sequence: CASSLGTGVLSLRTDTQYF. The variable domain in full, completed from reference TRBV28 and TRBJ2-3, reads DVKVTQSSRYLVKRTGEKVFLECVQDMDHENMFWYRQDPGLGLRLIYFSYDVKMKEKGDIPEGYSVSREKKERFSLILESASTNQTSMYLCASSLGTGVLSLRTDTQYFGPGTRLTVL.